One sample yielded the 22 T cell receptor beta chains listed below, sequenced in a study of T cell responses to AZD1222 COVID-19 vaccine. Using immunoSEQ multiplex PCR, the repertoire was profiled, and TCRdb retains in-frame clones only, with some absent. The sample lists around 130,000 clones; approximately 85% were seen once. The specimen comprised peripheral blood, sampled on day 0 of AZD1222 vaccination. These receptors originate from an adult in good health.

The chain has TRBV19 and TRBJ1-3; D call uncertain. The CDR3 covers 15 residues. Trimming removed 5 bases from V and 0 bases from J, with 11 bases in between. CDR1 LNHDA and CDR2 SQIVND come from the germline V gene (reference sequence). The CDR3 region is CASSPRGISGNTIYF. The CDR3 nucleotides are TGTGCCAGTAGTCCTCGAGGGATCTCTGGAAACACCATATATTTT.

The chain links TRBV20-1 to TRBJ2-7; D not resolved. With 3 bases removed from V and 0 bases from J, the gap between germline ends came to 3 bases. This CDR3 contains 11 residues. Germline CDR1 DFQATT, CDR2 SNEGSKA (reference sequence). The CDR3 loop is CSARASYEQYF. The CDR3 DNA follows: TGCAGTGCTAGGGCCTCCTACGAGCAGTACTTC.

This clone was counted once. The V call is TRBV11-3, the J call TRBJ2-7; D remains ambiguous. Per the germline V gene, CDR1 is SGHNT and CDR2 is YENEEA. CDR3 length equals 13 residues. Trimming took off 0 bases at V and 3 bases at J, with 6 bases between the two ends. The CDR3 region has the DNA TGTGCCAGCAGCTTAGATCTCGGCTACGAGCAGTACTTC. It is translated as CASSLDLGYEQYF.

The CDR3 region is CAWSFRGETQYF. CDR3 DNA: TGTGCCTGGAGTTTCAGGGGCGAGACCCAGTACTTC. The rearrangement uses TRBV30 and TRBJ2-5; D might be TRBD1 (6 bases). V shed 2 bases and J shed 5 bases, with 9 bases lying between them. The CDR3 totals 12 residues. Germline V gene sequence: CDR1 GTSNPN, CDR2 SVGIG (reference sequence).

This clone turned up a few times. The chain is built from TRBV6-5 and TRBJ1-2; possibly TRBD1 for D (6 bases). This CDR3 contains 14 residues. V shed 11 bases and J shed 1 base, with 17 bases lying between them. CDR1 is MNHEY and CDR2 is SVGAGI in the germline V gene. In DNA, the CDR3 is TGTGCCGGCCCAGAACACAGGGATAACTATGGCTACACCTTC. Residues: CAGPEHRDNYGYTF.

The chain uses TRBV9 and TRBJ2-1, with no clear D. The CDR3 covers 14 residues. Germline CDR1 is SGDLS and CDR2 is YYNGEE. The germline V and J ends were trimmed by 4 bases and 9 bases, with 17 bases remaining between them. CDR3 amino acids: CASSLSDYGSEQFF. The DNA for the CDR3 is TGTGCCAGCAGCTTAAGCGATTACGGTAGTGAGCAGTTCTTC.

V gene TRBV5-1 combines with J gene TRBJ2-1, with TRBD2 matching 10 bases. Trimming cost V 3 bases and J 7 bases; bases outside gene matches: 13. Germline CDR1 is SGHRS and CDR2 is YFSETQ. The CDR3 runs 17 residues. CDR3 nucleotides: TGCGCCAGCAGCTCGAGCGCTAGCGGGAGTGTGAGGAATGAGCAGTTCTTC. Encoded protein: CASSSSASGSVRNEQFF.

V gene TRBV10-3 combines with J gene TRBJ1-1; 7 positions agree with TRBD1. The V gene's germline CDR1 is ENHRY and CDR2 SYGVKD. The CDR3 sequence is 13 residues long. V shed 6 bases, J shed 12 bases, and the junction held 13 bases outside the gene matches. The CDR3 protein is CAIRTGSVEESFF. CDR3 nucleotides: TGTGCCATCAGGACAGGGTCAGTAGAAGAGTCTTTCTTT.

The chain recombines TRBV29-1 with TRBJ1-2; tentative D call: TRBD1 (6 bases). The germline V gene has CDR1 SQVTM and CDR2 ANQGSEA. This CDR3 comprises 12 residues. Trimming shortened V by 4 bases and J by 7 bases, and 13 bases separated the two germline ends. CDR3 amino acids: CSVGGAESGYTF. Here the CDR3 DNA reads TGCAGCGTTGGGGGGGCGGAGAGTGGCTACACCTTC.

The chain employs TRBV6-5 and TRBJ2-7; either TRBD1 or TRBD2 may supply D (5 bases each). The V end was cut by 0 bases, the J end by 1 base, with 10 bases between. The CDR3 has 15 amino acids. Germline V CDR1 and CDR2: MNHEY, SVGAGI. CDR3 in amino acids: CASSYSRDPSYEQYF. DNA of the CDR3: TGTGCCAGCAGTTACTCGAGGGACCCATCCTACGAGCAGTACTTC.

The gene calls are TRBV24-1 and TRBJ1-6; 9 nucleotides agree with TRBD1. Unmatched junction bases numbered 2, after V lost 2 bases and J lost 7 bases. The CDR3 has 15 amino acids. CDR1 and CDR2 from the germline V gene are KGHDR and SFDVKD. The DNA for the CDR3 is TGTGCCACCAGTGATTCCGGGACAGGGAATTCACCCCTCCACTTT. It yields the protein CATSDSGTGNSPLHF.

This clone was observed a single time. This rearrangement joins TRBV5-1 to TRBJ1-1, with D possibly being TRBD1 (5 bases). CDR1 is SGHRS, CDR2 YFSETQ, per germline. The length of the CDR3 is 15 residues. Trimming shortened V by 0 bases and J by 2 bases, and 11 bases separated the two germline ends. The chain's CDR3 is CASSLETGSNTEAFF. In DNA, the CDR3 is TGCGCCAGCAGCTTGGAAACAGGCAGCAACACTGAAGCTTTCTTT.

This clone has only one observation. The J gene is TRBJ2-2, the V gene TRBV7-2; TRBD1 agrees at 7 bases. The CDR3 consists of 15 residues. V was pared by 5 bases and J by 6 bases, with 9 bases of the junction left unmatched. Germline CDR1 SGHTA, CDR2 FQGNSA. This CDR3 reads CASSPRQGDSGELFF. CDR3 coding DNA: TGTGCCAGCAGCCCCCGACAGGGTGACTCCGGGGAGCTGTTTTTT.

V usage is TRBV28 and J usage is TRBJ2-7; D is unclear. Per the germline V gene, CDR1 is MDHEN and CDR2 is SYDVKM. The V end was cut by 2 bases, the J end by 3 bases, with 14 bases between. CDR3 length equals 15 residues. CDR3 nucleotides: TGTGCCAGCAGTTTACGATCTGGATTCAACTACGAGCAGTACTTC. It translates to CASSLRSGFNYEQYF.

This clone was detected only once. The V and J genes are TRBV19 and TRBJ2-7; D gene ambiguous. Trimming stripped 5 bases from V and 3 bases from J, with 14 bases between. This CDR3 contains 14 residues. In germline, CDR1 is LNHDA, CDR2 SQIVND (reference sequence). The CDR3 bases are TGTGCCAGTAGTCCCAACTCACAAGACTACGAGCAGTACTTC. Its translation: CASSPNSQDYEQYF.

Only one count was recorded for this clone. The rearrangement joins TRBV7-2 to TRBJ1-4, with TRBD1 as a possible D gene (6 bases). The CDR3 runs 13 residues. The ends were cut back, 5 bases at V and 8 bases at J, with 12 bases in the middle. Germline V gene sequence: CDR1 SGHTA, CDR2 FQGNSA. The CDR3 nucleotides are TGTGCCAGCAGCCGTCCTGGACAGGAAAAACTGTTTTTT. The encoded protein is CASSRPGQEKLFF.

The chain is built from TRBV19 and TRBJ2-6; D is ambiguous. Deletions cut 6 bases from V and 4 bases from J, with 13 bases between. CDR3 size: 15 residues. Germline CDR1 LNHDA, CDR2 SQIVND (reference sequence). CDR3 sequence reads: CASSFAVSGANVLTF. CDR3 bases: TGTGCCAGTAGCTTTGCCGTGAGCGGGGCCAACGTCCTGACTTTC.

The rearrangement joins TRBV19 to TRBJ1-1; D is possibly TRBD1 (6 bases). V was trimmed by 0 bases and J by 11 bases, leaving 19 bases between them. Germline values: CDR1 LNHDA, CDR2 SQIVND (reference sequence). The CDR3 has 15 residues. The CDR3 spells CASSIDRGTSQGAFF. In DNA form, the CDR3 reads TGTGCCAGTAGTATAGACCGCGGGACATCTCAGGGGGCTTTCTTT. Full variable domain (missing parts from reference TRBV19 and TRBJ1-1): DGGITQSPKYLFRKEGQNVTLSCEQNLNHDAMYWYRQDPGQGLRLIYYSQIVNDFQKGDIAEGYSVSREKKESFPLTVTSAQKNPTAFYLCASSIDRGTSQGAFFGQGTRLTVV.

This clone was picked up a small number of times. One junction end does not reproduce the germline sequence, and a read error may be involved. The chain has TRBV2 and TRBJ1-6; the D is unclear. Germline V CDR1 and CDR2: SNHLY, FYNNEI. This CDR3 contains 13 residues. CDR3 in DNA: TGTGTCAGCCGTCGGTCGAATAATTCACCCCTCCACTTT. Encoded protein: CVSRRSNNSPLHF.

This chain connects TRBV7-2 to TRBJ2-7; TRBD1 matches at 7 bases. Trimming cost V 5 bases and J 3 bases; bases outside gene matches: 4. The germline V gene has CDR1 SGHTA and CDR2 FQGNSA. The CDR3 length is 13 residues. CDR3 in amino acids: CASSQGQIYEQYF. DNA for the CDR3: TGTGCCAGCAGCCAGGGACAGATCTACGAGCAGTACTTC.

This clone turned up a few times. The chain links TRBV28 to TRBJ1-2, with D maybe TRBD1 (5 bases). CDR3 length equals 15 residues. Germline lookup yields CDR1 MDHEN and CDR2 SYDVKM. Trimming cost V 2 bases and J 7 bases, with 17 bases left between them. This chain's CDR3 is CASSLQKGKLGGYTF. The CDR3 DNA is TGTGCCAGCAGTTTACAGAAGGGGAAACTGGGTGGCTACACCTTC.

J is TRBJ2-3 and V is TRBV3-1 (or the pseudogene TRBV3-2); 9 nucleotides agree with TRBD2. The ends lost 0 bases at V and 2 bases at J; junction bases unmatched: 15. The germline V gene has CDR1 LGHDT and CDR2 YNNKEL (reference sequence). CDR3 length: 20 amino acids. The CDR3: CASSQDWRLAGTQDTDTQYF. CDR3 DNA sequence: TGTGCCAGCAGCCAAGATTGGCGGCTAGCGGGAACGCAAGACACAGATACGCAGTATTTT.